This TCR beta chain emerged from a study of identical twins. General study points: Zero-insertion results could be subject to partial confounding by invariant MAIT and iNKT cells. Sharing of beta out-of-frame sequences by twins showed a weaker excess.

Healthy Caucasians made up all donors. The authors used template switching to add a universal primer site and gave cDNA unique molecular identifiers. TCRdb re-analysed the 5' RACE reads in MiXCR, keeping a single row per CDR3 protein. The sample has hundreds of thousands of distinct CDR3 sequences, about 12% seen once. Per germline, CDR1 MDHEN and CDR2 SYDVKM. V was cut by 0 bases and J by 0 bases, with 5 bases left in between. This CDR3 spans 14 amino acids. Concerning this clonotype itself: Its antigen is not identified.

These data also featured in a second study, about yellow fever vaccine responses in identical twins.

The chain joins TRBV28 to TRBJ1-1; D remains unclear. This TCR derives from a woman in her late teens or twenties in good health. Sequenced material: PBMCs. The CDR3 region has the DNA TGTGCCAGCAGTTTATGGTTGGTGAACACTGAAGCTTTCTTT. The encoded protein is CASSLWLVNTEAFF. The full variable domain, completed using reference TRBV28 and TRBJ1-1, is DVKVTQSSRYLVKRTGEKVFLECVQDMDHENMFWYRQDPGLGLRLIYFSYDVKMKEKGDIPEGYSVSREKKERFSLILESASTNQTSMYLCASSLWLVNTEAFFGQGTRLTVV.